The T cell receptor beta chain under discussion was sequenced for a study of OX40 agonist ivuxolimab in advanced cancers. Libraries were prepared by immunoSEQ multiplex PCR; TCRdb keeps only in-frame clonotypes and omits some of them. Here the sample spans fewer than 20,000 clones, around 88% being singletons. The sequence was obtained from an adult with an advanced solid tumor such as melanoma, head and neck, liver or kidney cancer. Sequencing was performed on CD4+ or CD8+ T cells sorted from blood, taken in a trial of the OX40 agonist ivuxolimab.

The CDR3 DNA sequence: TGCGCCAGCAGCCAGCCTCCTGCAGGGAACTATGGCTACACCTTC. Translating gives CASSQPPAGNYGYTF. V and J are TRBV4-1 and TRBJ1-2, with a tentative D call TRBD1 (5 bases). The germline CDR1 and CDR2 sequences are MGHRA and YSYEKL. V lost 3 bases, J lost 2 bases, and 13 bases lay in between. This CDR3 contains 15 residues.